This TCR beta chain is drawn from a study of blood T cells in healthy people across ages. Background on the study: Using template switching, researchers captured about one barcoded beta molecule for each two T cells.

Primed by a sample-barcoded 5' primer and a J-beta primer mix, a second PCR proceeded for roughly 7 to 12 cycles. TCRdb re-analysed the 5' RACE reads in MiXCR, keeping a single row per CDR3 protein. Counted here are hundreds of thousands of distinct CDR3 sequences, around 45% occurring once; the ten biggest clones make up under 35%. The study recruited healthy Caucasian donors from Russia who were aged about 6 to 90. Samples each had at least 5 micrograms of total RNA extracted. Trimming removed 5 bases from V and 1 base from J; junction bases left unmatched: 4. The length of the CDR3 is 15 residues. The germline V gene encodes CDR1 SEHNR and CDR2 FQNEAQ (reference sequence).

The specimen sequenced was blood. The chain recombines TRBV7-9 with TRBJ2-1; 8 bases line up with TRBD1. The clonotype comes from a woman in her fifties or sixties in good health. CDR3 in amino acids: CASSKRQGSYNEQFF. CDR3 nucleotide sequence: TGTGCCAGCAGCAAAAGACAGGGGTCCTACAATGAGCAGTTCTTC.